The 19 T cell receptor beta chains below come from one sample, sequenced in a study of OX40 agonist ivuxolimab in advanced cancers. This table comes from immunoSEQ multiplex PCR, and its TCRdb copy is limited to in-frame clones, with some not included. The sample carries about 78,000 clones, around nine tenths recorded once. Sequences were derived from CD4+ or CD8+ T cells sorted from blood, sampled in a trial of the OX40 agonist ivuxolimab. Every receptor here comes from an adult with an advanced solid tumor such as melanoma, head and neck, liver or kidney cancer.

This clone was picked up a small number of times. This chain uses TRBV11-2 with TRBJ1-5; D is unclear. Trimming cost V 1 base and J 6 bases, with 4 bases left between them. CDR3 size: 12 residues. Germline CDR1 SGHAT, CDR2 FQNNGV. The CDR3 protein is CASSLVGQPQHF. The CDR3 DNA follows: TGTGCCAGCAGCTTAGTAGGTCAGCCCCAGCATTTT.

The chain couples TRBV15 to TRBJ2-1; TRBD2 matches 8 bases. The CDR3 has 19 residues. V gave up 3 bases and J gave up 6 bases; unmatched junction bases: 19. Germline CDR1 reads LNHNV; CDR2 reads YYDKDF (reference sequence). The CDR3 DNA sequence: TGTGCCACCAGCAGCCTCCTGGGACTAGGACGGTTCAGGGGCAATGAGCAGTTCTTC. Translation: CATSSLLGLGRFRGNEQFF. Supplemented by reference TRBV15 and TRBJ2-1, the full variable domain reads DAMVIQNPRYQVTQFGKPVTLSCSQTLNHNVMYWYQQKSSQAPKLLFHYYDKDFNNEADTPDNFQSRRPNTSFCFLDIRSPGLGDTAMYLCATSSLLGLGRFRGNEQFFGPGTRLTVL.

In its sample, this clone was seen a few times. V and J are TRBV19 and TRBJ1-1; D not certain. CDR1 and CDR2 from the germline V gene are LNHDA and SQIVND (reference sequence). The CDR3 has 14 residues. V dropped 5 bases and J dropped 4 bases, with 14 bases sitting between them. CDR3 loop: CASSVQAGITEAFF. The CDR3 region has the DNA TGTGCCAGTAGTGTCCAGGCCGGGATCACTGAAGCTTTCTTT.

V and J are TRBV5-4 and TRBJ2-5, with 8 bases lining up with TRBD1. Germline V lookup: CDR1 SGHNT, CDR2 YYREEE (reference sequence). The V and J ends lost 3 bases and 5 bases, in that order; junction bases with no gene match: 3. The CDR3 length is 13 residues. DNA of the CDR3: TGTGCCAGCAGCTCGCAGGGGGCGGAGACCCAGTACTTC. Amino acids: CASSSQGAETQYF. The full variable domain, completed using reference TRBV5-4 and TRBJ2-5, is ETGVTQSPTHLIKTRGQQVTLRCSSQSGHNTVSWYQQALGQGPQFIFQYYREEENGRGNFPPRFSGLQFPNYSSELNVNALELDDSALYLCASSSQGAETQYFGPGTRLLVL.

The chain carries TRBV28 and TRBJ1-2; D is undetermined. This CDR3 region has 13 residues. Germline V lookup: CDR1 MDHEN, CDR2 SYDVKM. The V end was cut by 3 bases, the J end by 0 bases, with 5 bases between. CDR3 loop: CASSFGANYGYTF. DNA of the CDR3: TGTGCCAGCAGTTTCGGTGCTAACTATGGCTACACCTTC.

The chain couples TRBV18 to TRBJ2-1; D possibly matches TRBD1 or TRBD2 (5 bases each). The CDR3 is 17 residues long. Germline V gives CDR1 KGHSH, CDR2 LQKENI. The germline V and J ends were trimmed by 2 bases and 0 bases, with 14 bases remaining between them. This chain's CDR3 is CASSPSGGVGSYNEQFF. The CDR3 DNA follows: TGTGCCAGCTCACCATCTGGGGGAGTGGGCTCCTACAATGAGCAGTTCTTC. Full variable domain (outside the CDR3, taken from reference TRBV18 and TRBJ2-1): NAGVMQNPRHLVRRRGQEARLRCSPMKGHSHVYWYRQLPEEGLKFMVYLQKENIIDESGMPKERFSAEFPKEGPSILRIQQVVRGDSAAYFCASSPSGGVGSYNEQFFGPGTRLTVL.

This clone was picked up a small number of times. This chain uses TRBV4-1 with TRBJ2-2; the D is unclear. Germline loops: CDR1 MGHRA, CDR2 YSYEKL. V was pared by 1 base and J by 5 bases, with 5 bases between. The CDR3 totals 13 residues. The CDR3 DNA reads TGCGCCAGCAGCCAAGGGGCAACCGGGGAGCTGTTTTTT. The encoded protein is CASSQGATGELFF.

V is TRBV19 and J is TRBJ1-1; a possible D gene is TRBD1 (5 bases). The CDR3 consists of 14 residues. Germline V gene lookup returns CDR1 LNHDA and CDR2 SQIVND (reference sequence). The DNA for the CDR3 is TGTGCTGTTTCACCGGGCAGGGCGCGCACTGAAGCTTTCTTT. Translated, it gives CAVSPGRARTEAFF.

This clone occurred once. The J gene is TRBJ1-5, the V gene TRBV11-2, with D uncertain. Per the germline V gene, CDR1 is SGHAT and CDR2 is FQNNGV. The CDR3 runs to 15 residues. Trimming pared 2 bases from V and 6 bases from J, leaving 14 bases between. The CDR3 DNA sequence: TGTGCCAGCAGCTTATCGGGGTATTCGGGTCAGCCCCAGCATTTT. Its protein is CASSLSGYSGQPQHF.

For the CDR3, the DNA is TGTGCCAGCAGGAGCCCAGAGGGCTCCGGAAACACCATATATTTT. It codes for CASRSPEGSGNTIYF. The V and J genes are TRBV6-1 and TRBJ1-3; no reliable D call. V gave up 6 bases and J gave up 4 bases, with 16 bases separating them. CDR1 and CDR2 from the germline V gene are MNHNS and SASEGT. This CDR3 is built from 15 residues.

The chain is built from TRBV5-6 and TRBJ2-5; 7 nucleotides match TRBD2. There are 13 residues in the CDR3. After removal of 4 bases from V and 5 bases from J, the junction contained 5 bases not matched to a gene. Germline loops: CDR1 SGHDT, CDR2 YYEEEE. The CDR3 sequence is CASSPSGAETQYF. The CDR3 region has the DNA TGTGCCAGCAGCCCTAGCGGAGCGGAGACCCAGTACTTC.

The chain has TRBV28 and TRBJ2-7, with D possibly being TRBD1 (6 bases). Germline assignment: CDR1 MDHEN and CDR2 SYDVKM. Trimming removed 8 bases at V and 2 bases at J, with 16 bases between. The CDR3 loop spans 14 amino acids. DNA for the CDR3: TGTGCCAGCCGTGAACAGGGAACCCCCTACGAGCAGTACTTC. Protein sequence: CASREQGTPYEQYF.

This sequence joins TRBV19 and TRBJ2-2; TRBD2 might be the D (5 bases). Trimming removed 7 bases at V and 1 base at J, with 13 bases between. CDR1 is LNHDA and CDR2 is SQIVND in the germline V gene (reference sequence). The CDR3 length is 15 residues. In DNA, the CDR3 is TGTGCCAGTAACATACGGGGTCTGAACACCGGGGAGCTGTTTTTT. The encoded protein is CASNIRGLNTGELFF.

V and J are TRBV10-3 and TRBJ2-3; TRBD2 matches at 7 bases. Per the germline V gene, CDR1 is ENHRY and CDR2 is SYGVKD. This CDR3 comprises 14 residues. V was clipped by 3 bases and J by 5 bases; unmatched bases: 5. CDR3 region: CAISDGREKDTQYF. DNA of the CDR3: TGTGCCATCAGTGATGGGCGGGAGAAAGATACGCAGTATTTT.

This sequence joins TRBV5-1 and TRBJ1-1; 8 nucleotides agree with TRBD1. Germline V lookup: CDR1 SGHRS, CDR2 YFSETQ. The CDR3 runs 15 residues. Trimming cost V 4 bases and J 3 bases; bases outside gene matches: 8. DNA for the CDR3: TGCGCCAGCAGCGTTTTTGGACAGGGCGACACTGAAGCTTTCTTT. Its protein is CASSVFGQGDTEAFF.

This clone was counted only a few times. The chain links TRBV30 to TRBJ1-4; no reliable D call. V was trimmed by 2 bases and J by 3 bases, leaving 10 bases between them. The length of the CDR3 is 14 residues. Germline CDR1 reads GTSNPN; CDR2 reads SVGIG (reference sequence). The CDR3 nucleotides read TGTGCCTGGAGTTTCGACAAGTCTAATGAAAAACTGTTTTTT. Its protein product is CAWSFDKSNEKLFF.

The count of this clone is one. The chain combines TRBV19 with TRBJ1-2; D not certain. Trimming shortened V by 4 bases and J by 4 bases, and 4 bases separated the two germline ends. Germline lookup yields CDR1 LNHDA and CDR2 SQIVND (reference sequence). This CDR3 has 11 residues. The CDR3 coding sequence is TGTGCCAGTAGTAGCATCTATGGCTACACCTTC. It encodes CASSSIYGYTF. The complete variable domain, with remaining parts taken from reference TRBV19 and TRBJ1-2, reads DGGITQSPKYLFRKEGQNVTLSCEQNLNHDAMYWYRQDPGQGLRLIYYSQIVNDFQKGDIAEGYSVSREKKESFPLTVTSAQKNPTAFYLCASSSIYGYTFGSGTRLTVV.

The chain has TRBV7-9 and TRBJ2-1, with D maybe TRBD2 (6 bases). This CDR3 has 14 residues. Germline lookup yields CDR1 SEHNR and CDR2 FQNEAQ (reference sequence). The germline V and J ends were trimmed by 4 bases and 7 bases, with 14 bases remaining between them. The CDR3 sequence: CASSWGLRYNEQFF. The CDR3 DNA sequence: TGTGCCAGCAGCTGGGGACTGCGCTATAATGAGCAGTTCTTC.

This clone has a handful of counts. The CDR3 loop is CASLPGQGYSNQPQHF. In DNA form, the CDR3 reads TGTGCCAGCCTACCGGGACAGGGATATAGCAATCAGCCCCAGCATTTT. This chain uses TRBV7-8 with TRBJ1-5; 9 bases line up with TRBD1. V lost 8 bases, J lost 0 bases, and 8 bases stayed unmatched. The V gene's germline CDR1 is SGHVS and CDR2 FQNEAQ. The CDR3 is made up of 16 amino acids.